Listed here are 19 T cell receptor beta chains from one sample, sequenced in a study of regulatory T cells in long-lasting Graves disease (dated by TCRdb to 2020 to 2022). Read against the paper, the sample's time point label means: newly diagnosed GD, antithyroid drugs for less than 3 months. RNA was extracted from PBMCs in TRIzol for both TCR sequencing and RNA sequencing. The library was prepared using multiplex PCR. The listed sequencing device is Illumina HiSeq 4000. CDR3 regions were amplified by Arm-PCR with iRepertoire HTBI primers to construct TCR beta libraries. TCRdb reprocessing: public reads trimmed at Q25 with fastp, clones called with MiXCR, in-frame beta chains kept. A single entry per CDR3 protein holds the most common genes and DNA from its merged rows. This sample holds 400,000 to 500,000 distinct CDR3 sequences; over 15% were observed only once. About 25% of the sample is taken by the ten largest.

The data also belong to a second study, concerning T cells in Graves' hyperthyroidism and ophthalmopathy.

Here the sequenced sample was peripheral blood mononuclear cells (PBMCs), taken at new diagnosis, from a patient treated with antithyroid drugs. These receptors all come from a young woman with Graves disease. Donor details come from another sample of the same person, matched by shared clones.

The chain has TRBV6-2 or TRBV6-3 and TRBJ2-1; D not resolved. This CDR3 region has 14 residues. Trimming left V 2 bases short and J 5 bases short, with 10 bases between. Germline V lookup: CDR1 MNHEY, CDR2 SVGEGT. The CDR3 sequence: CASSYTRSHNEQFF. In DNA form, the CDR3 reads TGTGCCAGCAGTTACACGAGGAGTCACAATGAGCAGTTCTTC.

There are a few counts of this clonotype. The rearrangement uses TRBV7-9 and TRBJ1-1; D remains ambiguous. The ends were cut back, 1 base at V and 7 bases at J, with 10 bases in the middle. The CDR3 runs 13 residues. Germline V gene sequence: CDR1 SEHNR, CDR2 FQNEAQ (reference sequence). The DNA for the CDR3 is TGTGCCAGCAGCTTAGTAGCCGGGTATGAAGCTTTCTTT. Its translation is CASSLVAGYEAFF. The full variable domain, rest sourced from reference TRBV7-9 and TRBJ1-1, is DTGVSQNPRHKITKRGQNVTFRCDPISEHNRLYWYRQTLGQGPEFLTYFQNEAQLEKSRLLSDRFSAERPKGSFSTLEIQRTEQGDSAMYLCASSLVAGYEAFFGQGTRLTVV.

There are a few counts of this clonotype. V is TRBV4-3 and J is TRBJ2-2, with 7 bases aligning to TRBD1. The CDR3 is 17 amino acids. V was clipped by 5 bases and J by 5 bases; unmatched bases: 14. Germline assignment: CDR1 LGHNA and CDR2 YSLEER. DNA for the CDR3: TGCGCCAGCAGCAAAATCGGGCAGGGGGTAAATACCGGGGAGCTGTTTTTT. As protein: CASSKIGQGVNTGELFF.

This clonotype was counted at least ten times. The CDR3 DNA reads TGTGCCAGCAGTTATCAGGGGACCACTGAAGCTTTCTTT. It yields the protein CASSYQGTTEAFF. The chain employs TRBV6-5 and TRBJ1-1; tentative D call: TRBD1 (6 bases). The V end was cut by 3 bases, the J end by 4 bases, with 9 bases between. Germline V lookup: CDR1 MNHEY, CDR2 SVGAGI. The CDR3 spans 13 residues.

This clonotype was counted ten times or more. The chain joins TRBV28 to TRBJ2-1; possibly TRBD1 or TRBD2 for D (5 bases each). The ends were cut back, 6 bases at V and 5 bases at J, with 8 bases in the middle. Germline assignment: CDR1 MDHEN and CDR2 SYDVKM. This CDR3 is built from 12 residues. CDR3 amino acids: CASSGANNEQFF. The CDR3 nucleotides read TGTGCCAGCAGCGGGGCAAACAATGAGCAGTTCTTC.

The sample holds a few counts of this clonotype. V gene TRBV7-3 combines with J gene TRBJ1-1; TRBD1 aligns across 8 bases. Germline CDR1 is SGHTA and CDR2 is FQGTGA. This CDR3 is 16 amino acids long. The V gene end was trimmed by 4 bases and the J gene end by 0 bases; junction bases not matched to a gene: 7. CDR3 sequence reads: CASSSYGQGMNTEAFF. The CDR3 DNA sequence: TGTGCCAGCAGCTCCTATGGACAGGGAATGAACACTGAAGCTTTCTTT.

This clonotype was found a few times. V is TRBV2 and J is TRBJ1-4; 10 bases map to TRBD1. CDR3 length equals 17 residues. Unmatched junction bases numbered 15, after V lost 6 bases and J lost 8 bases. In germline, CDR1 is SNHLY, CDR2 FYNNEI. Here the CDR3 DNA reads TGTGCCAGCAGCGTTTCCCCGGGACAGGGGTTTGGAGAAAAACTGTTTTTT. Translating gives CASSVSPGQGFGEKLFF.

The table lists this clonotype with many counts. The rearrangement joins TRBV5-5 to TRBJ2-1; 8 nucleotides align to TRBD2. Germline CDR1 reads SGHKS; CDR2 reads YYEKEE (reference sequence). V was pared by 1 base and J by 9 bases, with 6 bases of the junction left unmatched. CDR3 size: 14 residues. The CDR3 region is CASSLLTSDREQFF. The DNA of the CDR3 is TGTGCCAGCAGCTTGTTGACTAGCGATCGTGAGCAGTTCTTC. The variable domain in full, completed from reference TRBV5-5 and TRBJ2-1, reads DAGVTQSPTHLIKTRGQQVTLRCSPISGHKSVSWYQQVLGQGPQFIFQYYEKEERGRGNFPDRFSARQFPNYSSELNVNALLLGDSALYLCASSLLTSDREQFFGPGTRLTVL.

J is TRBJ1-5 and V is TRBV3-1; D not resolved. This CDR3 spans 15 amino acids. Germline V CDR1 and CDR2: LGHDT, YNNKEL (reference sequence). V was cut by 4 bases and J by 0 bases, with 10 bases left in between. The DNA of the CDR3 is TGTGCCAGCAGCCTCAGCGGGGATAGCAATCAGCCCCAGCATTTT. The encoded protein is CASSLSGDSNQPQHF.

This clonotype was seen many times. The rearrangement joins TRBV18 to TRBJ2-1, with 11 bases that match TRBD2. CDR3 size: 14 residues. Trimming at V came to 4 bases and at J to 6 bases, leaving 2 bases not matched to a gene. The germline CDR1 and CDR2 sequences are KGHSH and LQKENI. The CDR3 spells CASSQLAGANEQFF. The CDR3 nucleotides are TGTGCCAGCTCACAACTAGCGGGAGCCAATGAGCAGTTCTTC.

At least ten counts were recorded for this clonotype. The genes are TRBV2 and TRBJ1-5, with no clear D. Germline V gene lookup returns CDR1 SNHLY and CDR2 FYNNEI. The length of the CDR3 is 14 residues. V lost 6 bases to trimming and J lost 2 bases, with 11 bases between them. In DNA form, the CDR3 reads TGTGCCAGCAGGGACCCGGAGGGCAATCAGCCCCAGCATTTT. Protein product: CASRDPEGNQPQHF.

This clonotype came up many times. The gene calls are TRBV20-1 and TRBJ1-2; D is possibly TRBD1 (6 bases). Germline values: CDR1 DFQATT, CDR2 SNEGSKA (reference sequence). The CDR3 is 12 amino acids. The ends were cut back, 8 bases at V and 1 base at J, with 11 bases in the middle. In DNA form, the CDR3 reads TGCAGTCTAAGACAGGATAACTATGGCTACACCTTC. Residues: CSLRQDNYGYTF.

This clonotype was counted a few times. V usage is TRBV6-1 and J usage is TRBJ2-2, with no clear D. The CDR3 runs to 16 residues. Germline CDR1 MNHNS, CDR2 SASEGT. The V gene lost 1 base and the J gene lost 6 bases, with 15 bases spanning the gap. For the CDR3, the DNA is TGTGCCAGCAGTGAAGGGGCAGCCTTGGCACCCGGGGAGCTGTTTTTT. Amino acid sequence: CASSEGAALAPGELFF.

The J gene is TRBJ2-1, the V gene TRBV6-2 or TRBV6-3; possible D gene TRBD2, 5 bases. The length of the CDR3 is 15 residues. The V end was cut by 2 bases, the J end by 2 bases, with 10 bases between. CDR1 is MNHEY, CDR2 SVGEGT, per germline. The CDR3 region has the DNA TGTGCCAGCAGTTACAAGCGGACGGCCTACAATGAGCAGTTCTTC. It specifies CASSYKRTAYNEQFF.

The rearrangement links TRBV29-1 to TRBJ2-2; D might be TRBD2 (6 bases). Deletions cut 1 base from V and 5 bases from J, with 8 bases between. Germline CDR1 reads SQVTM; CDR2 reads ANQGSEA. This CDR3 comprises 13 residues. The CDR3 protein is CSVEGGITGELFF. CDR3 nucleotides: TGCAGCGTTGAAGGCGGGATAACCGGGGAGCTGTTTTTT.

The chain's CDR3 is CSVEEDRVKVEAFF. The CDR3 DNA reads TGCAGCGTTGAAGAGGACAGGGTTAAGGTTGAAGCTTTCTTT. The V gene is TRBV29-1, the J gene TRBJ1-1; 8 bases match TRBD1. This CDR3 region has 14 residues. J gave up 7 bases and V 0 bases, and 7 bases lay outside the gene matches. Germline assignment: CDR1 SQVTM and CDR2 ANQGSEA.

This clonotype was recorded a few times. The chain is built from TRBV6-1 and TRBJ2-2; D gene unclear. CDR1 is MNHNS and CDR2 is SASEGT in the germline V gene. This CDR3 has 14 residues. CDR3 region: CVLSRKMNTGELFF. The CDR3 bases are TGTGTTTTATCGCGAAAAATGAACACCGGGGAGCTGTTTTTT.

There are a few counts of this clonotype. The CDR3 region has the DNA TGTGCCAGTAGCCAGCTAGCGGGAATCGGCAATGAGCAGTTCTTC. This translates into CASSQLAGIGNEQFF. The V and J genes are TRBV19 and TRBJ2-1, with 9 bases matching TRBD2. Germline CDR1 is LNHDA and CDR2 is SQIVND (reference sequence). V was pared by 6 bases and J by 6 bases, with 9 bases of the junction left unmatched. The CDR3 loop spans 15 amino acids.

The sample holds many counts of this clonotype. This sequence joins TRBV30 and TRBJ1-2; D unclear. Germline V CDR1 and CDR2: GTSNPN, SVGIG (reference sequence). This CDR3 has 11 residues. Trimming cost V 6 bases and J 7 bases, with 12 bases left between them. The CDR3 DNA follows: TGTGCCTGCCAGGAATCGGGTGGCTACACCTTC. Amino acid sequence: CACQESGGYTF.